The rows below give T cell receptor beta chains drawn from one sample of a study. TCRdb re-called the RT-PCR reads with MiXCR, one entry per CDR3 protein. The table includes 650,000 to 800,000 distinct CDR3 sequences, 12% to 15% detected once. The sequenced sample was memory CD4+ T cells from blood. The receptors come from a female donor in good health, serving as a healthy control. Both conserved end residues are part of each CDR3. Each record gives: CDR3 length, V gene, D gene, J gene, clone size, CDR3 DNA, CDR3 protein. D genes are given only for firm matches. Expanded clones get a size class; other rows say once, few or many, or leave the size out.

>13|TRBV29-1|.|TRBJ2-5|few
TGCAGCGTTGCTCGACAGTACCAAGAGACCCAGTACTTC
CSVARQYQETQYF
>15|TRBV4-2|.|TRBJ1-1|many
TGTGCCAGCAGCCAAGATACCGGGGAGGGCACTGAAGCTTTCTTT
CASSQDTGEGTEAFF
>17|TRBV6-6|.|TRBJ2-6|.
TGTGCCAGCAGGGATCCTTCGACCGGCTCTGGGGCCAACGTCCTGACTTTC
CASRDPSTGSGANVLTF
>16|TRBV6-2/TRBV6-3|.|TRBJ2-2|.
TGTGCCAGCAGCTTCGCGGGCGGGTCTACTGGCGGGGAGCTGTTTTTT
CASSFAGGSTGGELFF
>16|TRBV4-3|.|TRBJ1-1|many
TGCGCCAGCAGCCAAGATCTCGGGGGAATGGACACTGAAGCTTTCTTT
CASSQDLGGMDTEAFF
>15|TRBV11-3|.|TRBJ2-7|.
TGTGCCAGCAGCTTAGATCGGCGGACAGACTACGAGCAGTACTTC
CASSLDRRTDYEQYF
>15|TRBV28|TRBD2|TRBJ2-7|.
TGTGCCAGCAGTCCCCCCAGCGGGAGGCCCTACGAGCAGTACTTC
CASSPPSGRPYEQYF
>15|TRBV18|.|TRBJ1-5|few
TGTGCCAGCTCACCGGATCCCCAACCTAATCAGCCCCAGCATTTT
CASSPDPQPNQPQHF
>14|TRBV20-1|.|TRBJ1-4|.
TGCAGTGCTCAAGGGGGGGGTTCAAATGAAAAACTGTTTTTT
CSAQGGGSNEKLFF
>17|TRBV6-6|TRBD2|TRBJ2-3|.
TGTGCCAGCAGTTACCCGACTAGCGGGGGGGCTCCAGATACGCAGTATTTT
CASSYPTSGGAPDTQYF
>15|TRBV12-3/TRBV12-4|TRBD1|TRBJ1-1|many
TGTGCCAGCAGCACTGGGGACAGGGAGTATTCTGAAGCTTTCTTT
CASSTGDREYSEAFF
>12|TRBV20-1|TRBD1|TRBJ1-5|many
TGCAGTGCTGTTTCAGGGGGTCAGCCCCAGCATTTT
CSAVSGGQPQHF
>15|TRBV28|TRBD1|TRBJ2-7|.
TGTGCCAGCAGTCAGGGACAGGCTTTCGCCTACGAGCAGTACTTC
CASSQGQAFAYEQYF
>15|TRBV3-1|TRBD1|TRBJ2-1|.
TGTGCCAGCAGCCCAGGGACAGGGTGGGACAATGAGCAGTTCTTC
CASSPGTGWDNEQFF
>17|TRBV3-1|TRBD2|TRBJ2-1|.
TGTGCCAGCAGCCAACCCTTCCTAGCGGGGGGGTCCAATGAGCAGTTCTTC
CASSQPFLAGGSNEQFF
>13|TRBV20-1|.|TRBJ1-3|.
TGCAGTGCTATGGACAGTAAAGGAAACACCATATATTTT
CSAMDSKGNTIYF
>17|TRBV5-1|.|TRBJ2-6|.
TGCGCCAGCAGTCTTGGGGGTTCCAGCTCTGGGGCCAACGTCCTGACTTTC
CASSLGGSSSGANVLTF
>11|TRBV7-9|.|TRBJ2-5|few
TGTGCCAGCAGCTCGGGATCGACCCAGTACTTC
CASSSGSTQYF
>18|TRBV6-1|TRBD1|TRBJ2-3|few
TGTGCCAGCAGTCCGGGACAGGGGAGGCAGAGGTACACAGATACGCAGTATTTT
CASSPGQGRQRYTDTQYF
>13|TRBV4-3|.|TRBJ1-1|many
TGCGCCAGCGGAAAACAGGGGAACACTGAAGCTTTCTTT
CASGKQGNTEAFF
>17|TRBV5-1|.|TRBJ1-2|few
TGCGCCAGCAGCTTGGGTCCCGAGCAGATAGGGTACTATGGCTACACCTTC
CASSLGPEQIGYYGYTF
>16|TRBV5-1|TRBD1|TRBJ2-7|few
TGCGCCAGCAGCTTGGTCGCAACAGGGGGCCTGAACGAGCAGTACTTC
CASSLVATGGLNEQYF
>15|TRBV5-1|.|TRBJ1-1|few
TGCGCCAGCAGGGCCTCAGGGGTCGAGAACACTGAAGCTTTCTTT
CASRASGVENTEAFF
>14|TRBV20-1|.|TRBJ1-1|.
TGCAGTGCTAGGTCTGGACCGAGGGGCACTGAAGCTTTCTTT
CSARSGPRGTEAFF
>16|TRBV6-5|.|TRBJ1-6|.
TGTGCCAGCAGTCCTCTTGGCGACCCGGAGATTTCACCCCTCCACTTT
CASSPLGDPEISPLHF
>13|TRBV7-7|.|TRBJ2-6|many
TGTGCCAGCAGTGACTCTGGGGCCAACGTCCTGACTTTC
CASSDSGANVLTF
>11|TRBV12-3/TRBV12-4|.|TRBJ1-4|few
TGTGCCAGCAGGGAGACCGGCGGACTGTTTTTT
CASRETGGLFF
>14|TRBV12-3/TRBV12-4|.|TRBJ1-3|few
TGTGCCAGCACCTCGACAGATTCTGGAAACACCATATATTTT
CASTSTDSGNTIYF
>15|TRBV27|.|TRBJ1-5|.
TGTGCCAGCACCCTCGTGGCCTCGACGGATCAGCCCCAGCATTTT
CASTLVASTDQPQHF
>14|TRBV6-5|.|TRBJ1-1|many
TGTGCCAGCAGGCCGAGACCCCCGGGGACTGAAGCTTTCTTT
CASRPRPPGTEAFF
>17|TRBV27|TRBD2|TRBJ2-1|many
TGTGCCAGCAGTTTACAGCCAGCGGGAGCCGCCTACAATGAGCAGTTCTTC
CASSLQPAGAAYNEQFF
>15|TRBV2|.|TRBJ1-6|.
TGTGCCAGCAGTGAAACAGGCGATTATAATTCACCCCTCCACTTT
CASSETGDYNSPLHF
>13|TRBV4-3|.|TRBJ1-1|many
TGCGCCAGCAGCCAACAGGAGGACACTGAAGCTTTCTTT
CASSQQEDTEAFF
>14|TRBV20-1|TRBD2|TRBJ2-7|.
TGCAGTGCCCGCATGACTAGCGGGAACCGCGAGCAGTACTTC
CSARMTSGNREQYF
>11|TRBV20-1|.|TRBJ1-5|.
TGCAGTGTCAAAGGGAATCAGCCCCAGCATTTT
CSVKGNQPQHF
>13|TRBV5-1|.|TRBJ1-1|many
TGCGCCAGCAGCTTGGTGCCAGACACTGAAGCTTTCTTT
CASSLVPDTEAFF
>16|TRBV20-1|TRBD2|TRBJ2-1|few
TGCAGTGCTAGAGATCTGTCTAGCGGGAGGGTCAATGAGCAGTTCTTC
CSARDLSSGRVNEQFF
>14|TRBV5-1|.|TRBJ2-4|few
TGCGCCAGCAGCTTGGGAGGGTATCAGGACATTCAGTACTTC
CASSLGGYQDIQYF
>15|TRBV6-1|TRBD1|TRBJ1-5|few
TGTGCCAGCACCCAGGGACAGGGTGAAAATCAGCCCCAGCATTTT
CASTQGQGENQPQHF
>11|TRBV10-3|.|TRBJ2-1|few
TGTGCCATCAGGGGGACTGCTGAGCAGTTCTTC
CAIRGTAEQFF
>13|TRBV10-3|TRBD2|TRBJ2-1|.
TGTGCCATCAGGCCTAGCGGGGATAATGAGCAGTTCTTC
CAIRPSGDNEQFF
>14|TRBV4-1|.|TRBJ2-5|few
TGCGCCAGCAGCCAAGGCGAGGGGAGAGAGACCCAGTACTTC
CASSQGEGRETQYF
>16|TRBV4-3|.|TRBJ2-2|.
TGCGCCAGCAGCCTCGGACAGGGAGGGGGCACCGGGGAGCTGTTTTTT
CASSLGQGGGTGELFF
>13|TRBV12-3/TRBV12-4|TRBD1|TRBJ1-2|.
TGTGCCAGCAGGCTTGGGACAGCCTGGGGCTACACCTTC
CASRLGTAWGYTF
>14|TRBV18|.|TRBJ2-4|few
TGTGCCAGCTCACCCAGGACGGTCAAAAACATTCAGTACTTC
CASSPRTVKNIQYF
>14|TRBV7-9|.|TRBJ2-5|.
TGTGCCAGCAGCCTCCGACAGGAACAAGAGACCCAGTACTTC
CASSLRQEQETQYF
>18|TRBV24-1|TRBD2|TRBJ2-1|few
TGTGCCACCAGTGACCCGCGGGTTGGAGCGGGAGACTACAATGAGCAGTTCTTC
CATSDPRVGAGDYNEQFF
>11|TRBV29-1|.|TRBJ1-2|many
TGCAGCGTTGCGGAGTCCGGGGGCTACACCTTC
CSVAESGGYTF
>17|TRBV12-3/TRBV12-4|TRBD2|TRBJ2-3|few
TGTGCCAGCAGTTTAGAAAACGTGGGGAGGGGCACAGATACGCAGTATTTT
CASSLENVGRGTDTQYF
>16|TRBV7-5|.|TRBJ2-7|.
.
CISVPEAEGRFYEQYF